The subject of this entry is one T cell receptor beta chain. What it binds is unknown. As handled by the study authors: Junction-only immunoSEQ sequences carried no quality scores, so filtering differed. Repertoires were generated with immunoSEQ multiplex PCR, while TCRdb's copy carries only in-frame clones and drops some. The V and J calls and clone size are taken from that table; D and trimming were inferred from the DNA. The repertoire holds more than 2 million clones, with approximately 94% as singletons. The CDR3 covers 17 residues. The germline gives CDR1 KGHSH, CDR2 LQKENI. Trimming took 5 bases from V and 0 from J; bases not matched to a gene: 10. This sample stems from a study of shared clonotypes between healthy human individuals. At the level of the study: Each donor contributed plates that comprised three CD4 naive, three CD4 memory, two CD8 naive and one CD8 memory. Study results and caveats: The study sampled only blood, and tissue repertoires likely differ. Investigators expected sequencing depth to affect clonotype sharing among donors.

Sequenced sample: naive CD4+ T cells sorted from blood. Subset described: CD45RA+ positively selected. The TCR originated in a man aged 18 to 30 in good health. This chain connects TRBV18 to TRBJ1-5, with 7 positions matching TRBD1. The CDR3 nucleotides read TGTGCCAGCTCAGACAGGGTCGGGAATCCTAGCAATCAGCCCCAGCATTTT. Protein product: CASSDRVGNPSNQPQHF.